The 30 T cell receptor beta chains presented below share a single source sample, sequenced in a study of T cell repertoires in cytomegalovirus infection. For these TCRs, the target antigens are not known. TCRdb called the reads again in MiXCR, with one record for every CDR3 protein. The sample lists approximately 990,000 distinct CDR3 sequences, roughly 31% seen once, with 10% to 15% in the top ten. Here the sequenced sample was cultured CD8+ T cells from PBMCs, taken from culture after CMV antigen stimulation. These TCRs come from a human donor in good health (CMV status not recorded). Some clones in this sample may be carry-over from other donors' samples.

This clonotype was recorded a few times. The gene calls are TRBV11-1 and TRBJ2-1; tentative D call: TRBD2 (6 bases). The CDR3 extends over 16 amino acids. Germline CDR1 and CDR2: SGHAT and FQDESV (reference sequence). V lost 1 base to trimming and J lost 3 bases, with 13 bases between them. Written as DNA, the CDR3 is TGTGCCAGCAGCTTAGGACCGGGACTGCACTACAATGAGCAGTTCTTC. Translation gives CASSLGPGLHYNEQFF. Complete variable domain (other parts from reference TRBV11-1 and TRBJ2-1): EAEVAQSPRYKITEKSQAVAFWCDPISGHATLYWYRQILGQGPELLVQFQDESVVDDSQLPKDRFSAERLKGVDSTLKIQPAELGDSAMYLCASSLGPGLHYNEQFFGPGTRLTVL.

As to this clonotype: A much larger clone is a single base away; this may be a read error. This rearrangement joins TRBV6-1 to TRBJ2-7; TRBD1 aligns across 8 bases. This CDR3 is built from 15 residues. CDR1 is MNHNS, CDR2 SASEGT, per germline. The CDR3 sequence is CVSSNIHRGAYEQYF. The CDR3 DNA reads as TGTGTCAGCAGTAATATCCACAGGGGGGCCTACGAGCAGTACTTC.

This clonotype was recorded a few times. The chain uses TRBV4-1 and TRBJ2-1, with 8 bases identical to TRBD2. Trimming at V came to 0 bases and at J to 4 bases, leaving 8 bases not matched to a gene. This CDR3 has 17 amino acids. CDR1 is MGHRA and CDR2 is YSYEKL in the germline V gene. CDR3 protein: CASSQEEVSGGYNEQFF. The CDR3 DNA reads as TGCGCCAGCAGCCAAGAAGAAGTGAGCGGGGGTTACAATGAGCAGTTCTTC.

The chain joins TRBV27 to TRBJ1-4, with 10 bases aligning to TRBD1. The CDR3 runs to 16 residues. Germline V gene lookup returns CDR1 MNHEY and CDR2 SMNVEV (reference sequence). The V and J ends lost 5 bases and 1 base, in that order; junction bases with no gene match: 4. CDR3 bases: TGTGCCAGCAGTCCGGGACAGGGGTTAACTAATGAAAAACTGTTTTTT. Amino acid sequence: CASSPGQGLTNEKLFF.

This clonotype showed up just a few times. The CDR3 loop reads CASSTGGPQNEQFF. DNA for the CDR3: TGTGCCAGCAGTACAGGGGGTCCTCAAAATGAGCAGTTCTTC. The chain links TRBV13 to TRBJ2-1, with 8 bases lining up with TRBD1. Trimming cost V 6 bases and J 7 bases; bases outside gene matches: 8. This CDR3 is built from 14 residues. Germline values: CDR1 PRHDT, CDR2 FYEKMQ (reference sequence).

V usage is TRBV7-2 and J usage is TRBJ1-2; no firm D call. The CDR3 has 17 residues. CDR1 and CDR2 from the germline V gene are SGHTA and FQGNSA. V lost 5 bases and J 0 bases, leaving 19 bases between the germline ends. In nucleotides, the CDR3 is TGTGCCAGCAGCCCCCGTACGGCGATGGAAACTAACTATGGCTACACCTTC. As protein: CASSPRTAMETNYGYTF.

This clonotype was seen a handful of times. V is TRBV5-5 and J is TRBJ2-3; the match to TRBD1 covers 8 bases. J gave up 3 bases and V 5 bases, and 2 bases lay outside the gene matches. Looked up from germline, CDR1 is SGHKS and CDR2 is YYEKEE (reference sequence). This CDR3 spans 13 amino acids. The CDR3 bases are TGTGCCAGCAGTCGGGACAGGACAGATACGCAGTATTTT. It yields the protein CASSRDRTDTQYF.

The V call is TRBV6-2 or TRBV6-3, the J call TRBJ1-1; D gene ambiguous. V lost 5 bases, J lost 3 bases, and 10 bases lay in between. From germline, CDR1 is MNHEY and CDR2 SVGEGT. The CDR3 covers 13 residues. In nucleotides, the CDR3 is TGTGCCAGCAGTCCGACCGGGCACACTGAAGCTTTCTTT. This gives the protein CASSPTGHTEAFF.

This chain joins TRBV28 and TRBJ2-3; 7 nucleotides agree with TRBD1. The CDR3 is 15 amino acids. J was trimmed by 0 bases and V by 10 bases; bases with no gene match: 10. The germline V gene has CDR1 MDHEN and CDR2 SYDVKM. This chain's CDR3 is CATGPRDRSTDTQYF. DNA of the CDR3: TGTGCCACCGGCCCCCGGGACAGAAGCACAGATACGCAGTATTTT.

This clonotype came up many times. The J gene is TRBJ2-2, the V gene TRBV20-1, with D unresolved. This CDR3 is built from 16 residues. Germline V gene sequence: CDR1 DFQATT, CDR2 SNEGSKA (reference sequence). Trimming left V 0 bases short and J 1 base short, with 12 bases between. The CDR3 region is CSARDLGSLNTGELFF. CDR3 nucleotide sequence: TGCAGTGCTAGAGATCTCGGTAGCCTGAACACCGGGGAGCTGTTTTTT.

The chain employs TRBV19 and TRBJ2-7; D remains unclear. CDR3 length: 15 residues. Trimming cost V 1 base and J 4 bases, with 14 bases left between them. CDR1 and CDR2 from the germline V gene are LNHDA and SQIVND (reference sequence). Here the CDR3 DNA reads TGTGCCAGTAGTATAGCCGGGTTGGGCACTTACGAGCAGTACTTC. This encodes CASSIAGLGTYEQYF.

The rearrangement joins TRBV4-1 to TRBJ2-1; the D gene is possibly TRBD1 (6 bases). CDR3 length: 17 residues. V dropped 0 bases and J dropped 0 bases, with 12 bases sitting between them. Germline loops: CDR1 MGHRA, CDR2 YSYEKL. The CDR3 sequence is CASSQEDSGGSYNEQFF. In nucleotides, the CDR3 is TGCGCCAGCAGCCAAGAGGACAGCGGTGGCTCCTACAATGAGCAGTTCTTC.

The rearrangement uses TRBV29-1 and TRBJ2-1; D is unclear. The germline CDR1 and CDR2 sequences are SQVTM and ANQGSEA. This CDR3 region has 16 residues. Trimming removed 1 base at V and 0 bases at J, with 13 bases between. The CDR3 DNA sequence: TGCAGCGTTGAAGGAAGTGTTCGGCACTCCTACAATGAGCAGTTCTTC. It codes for CSVEGSVRHSYNEQFF.

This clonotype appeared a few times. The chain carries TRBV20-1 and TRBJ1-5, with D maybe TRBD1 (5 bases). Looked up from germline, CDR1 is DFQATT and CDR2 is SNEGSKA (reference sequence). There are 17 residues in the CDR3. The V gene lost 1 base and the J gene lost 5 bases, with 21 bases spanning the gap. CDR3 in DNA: TGCAGTGCTAGAGTTCGACGGGGCCTGGCCCCGGATCAGCCCCAGCATTTT. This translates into CSARVRRGLAPDQPQHF.

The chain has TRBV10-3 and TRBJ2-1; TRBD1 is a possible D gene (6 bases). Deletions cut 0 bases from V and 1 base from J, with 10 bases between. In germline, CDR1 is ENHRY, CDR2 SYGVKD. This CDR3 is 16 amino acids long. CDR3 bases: TGTGCCATCAGTGAGTCGGACAGCCTTTCCTACAATGAGCAGTTCTTC. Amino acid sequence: CAISESDSLSYNEQFF.

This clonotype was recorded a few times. Written as DNA, the CDR3 is TGTGCCAGCAGCCCCAGGACTAGCATGAGAGAGACCCAGTACTTC. As protein: CASSPRTSMRETQYF. This sequence joins TRBV7-9 and TRBJ2-5, with 8 bases lining up with TRBD2. Trimming cost V 5 bases and J 4 bases; bases outside gene matches: 9. The CDR3 totals 15 residues. Germline V gene sequence: CDR1 SEHNR, CDR2 FQNEAQ (reference sequence).

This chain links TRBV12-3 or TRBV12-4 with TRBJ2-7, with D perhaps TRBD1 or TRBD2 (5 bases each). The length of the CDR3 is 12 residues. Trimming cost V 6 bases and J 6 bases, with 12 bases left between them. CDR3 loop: CASSLEGTEQYV. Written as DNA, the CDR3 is TGTGCCAGCAGCCTGGAAGGGACCGAGCAGTACGTC.

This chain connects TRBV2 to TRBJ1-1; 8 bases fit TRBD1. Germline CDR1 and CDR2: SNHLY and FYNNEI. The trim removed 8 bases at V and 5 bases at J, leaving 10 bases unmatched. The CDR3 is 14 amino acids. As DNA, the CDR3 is TGTGCCAGCCCGGACAGGGTTGGAGGGACTGAAGCTTTCTTT. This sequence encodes CASPDRVGGTEAFF.

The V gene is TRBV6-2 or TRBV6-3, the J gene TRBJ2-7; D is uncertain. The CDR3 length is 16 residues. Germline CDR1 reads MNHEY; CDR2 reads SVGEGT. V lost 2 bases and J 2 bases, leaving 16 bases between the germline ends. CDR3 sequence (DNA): TGTGCCAGCAGTTACGTCCCGGAACTGGCCACCTACGAGCAGTACGTC. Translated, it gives CASSYVPELATYEQYV.

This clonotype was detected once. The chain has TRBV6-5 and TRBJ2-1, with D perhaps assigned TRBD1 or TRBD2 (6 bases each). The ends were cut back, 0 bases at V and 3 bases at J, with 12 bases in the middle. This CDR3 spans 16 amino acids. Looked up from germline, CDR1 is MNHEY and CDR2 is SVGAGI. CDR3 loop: CASSYSRGAGYNEQFF. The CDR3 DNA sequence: TGTGCCAGCAGTTACTCGAGGGGGGCGGGCTACAATGAGCAGTTCTTC.

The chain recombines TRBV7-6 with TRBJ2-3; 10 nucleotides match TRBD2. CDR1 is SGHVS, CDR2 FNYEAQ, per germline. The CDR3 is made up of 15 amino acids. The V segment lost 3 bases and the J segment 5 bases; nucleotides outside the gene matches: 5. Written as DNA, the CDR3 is TGTGCCAGCAGCTTGCTAGCGGGGGTGAGAGATACGCAGTATTTT. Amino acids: CASSLLAGVRDTQYF.

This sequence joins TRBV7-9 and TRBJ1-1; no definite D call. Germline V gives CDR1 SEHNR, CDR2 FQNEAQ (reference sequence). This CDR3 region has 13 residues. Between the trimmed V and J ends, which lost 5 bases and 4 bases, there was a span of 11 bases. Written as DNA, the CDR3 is TGTGCCAGCAGCGGACCTTGGGCCACTGAAGCTTTCTTT. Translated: CASSGPWATEAFF.

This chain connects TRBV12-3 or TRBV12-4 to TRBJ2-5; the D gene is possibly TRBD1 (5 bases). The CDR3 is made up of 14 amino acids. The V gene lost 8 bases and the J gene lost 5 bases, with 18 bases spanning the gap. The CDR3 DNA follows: TGTGCCAGCCTTTATAGGGGAAATACCGAGACCCAGTACTTC. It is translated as CASLYRGNTETQYF.

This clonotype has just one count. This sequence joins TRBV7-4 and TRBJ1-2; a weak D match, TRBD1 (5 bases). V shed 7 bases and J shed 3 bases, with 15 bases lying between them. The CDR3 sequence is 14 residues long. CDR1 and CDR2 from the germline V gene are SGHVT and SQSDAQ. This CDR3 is CASNVSGTDYGYTF. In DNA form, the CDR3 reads TGTGCCAGCAACGTCTCCGGGACGGACTATGGCTACACCTTC. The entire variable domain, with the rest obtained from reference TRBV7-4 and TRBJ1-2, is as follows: GAGVSQSPRYKVAKRGRDVALRCDSISGHVTLYWYRQTLGQGSEVLTYSQSDAQRDKSGRPSGRFSAERPERSVSTLKIQRTEQGDSAVYLCASNVSGTDYGYTFGSGTRLTVV.

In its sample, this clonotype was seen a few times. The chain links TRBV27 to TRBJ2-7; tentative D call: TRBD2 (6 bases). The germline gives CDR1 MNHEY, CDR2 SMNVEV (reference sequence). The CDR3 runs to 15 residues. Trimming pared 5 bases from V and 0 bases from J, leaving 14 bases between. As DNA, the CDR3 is TGTGCCAGCAGTCCCACGGGGGTCCCCTCCTACGAGCAGTACTTC. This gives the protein CASSPTGVPSYEQYF.

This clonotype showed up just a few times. This chain's CDR3 is CASTLGAATEAFF. The CDR3 coding sequence is TGTGCCAGCACCCTAGGGGCGGCCACTGAAGCTTTCTTT. The gene calls are TRBV6-5 and TRBJ1-1; D may be TRBD1 (5 bases). This CDR3 is 13 amino acids long. Germline V CDR1 and CDR2: MNHEY, SVGAGI. Trimming shortened V by 7 bases and J by 4 bases, and 13 bases separated the two germline ends.

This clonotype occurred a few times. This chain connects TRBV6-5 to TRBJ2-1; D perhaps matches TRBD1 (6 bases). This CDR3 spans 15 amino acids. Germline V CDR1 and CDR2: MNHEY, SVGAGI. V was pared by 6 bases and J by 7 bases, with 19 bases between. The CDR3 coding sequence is TGTGCCAGCAGCCCCCAGGGGCGTCCGGGGAATGAGCAGTTCTTC. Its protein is CASSPQGRPGNEQFF.

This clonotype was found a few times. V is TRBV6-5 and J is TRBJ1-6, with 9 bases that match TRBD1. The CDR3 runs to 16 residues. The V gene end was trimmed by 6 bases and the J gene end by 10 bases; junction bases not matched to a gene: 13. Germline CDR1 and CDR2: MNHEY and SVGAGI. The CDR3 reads CASSPPRDRVRSPLHF. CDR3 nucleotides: TGTGCCAGCAGCCCACCCCGGGACAGGGTACGATCACCCCTCCACTTT.

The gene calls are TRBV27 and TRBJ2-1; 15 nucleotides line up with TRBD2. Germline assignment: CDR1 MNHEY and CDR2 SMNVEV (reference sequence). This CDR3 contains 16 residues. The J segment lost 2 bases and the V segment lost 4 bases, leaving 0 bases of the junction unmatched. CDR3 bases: TGTGCCAGCAGTTGGACTAGCGGGGGGGCCTACAATGAGCAGTTCTTC. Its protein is CASSWTSGGAYNEQFF.

CDR3 DNA sequence: TGCAGCGTTGAAGCCAGGGGTCCCTATGAAGCTTTCTTT. It is translated as CSVEARGPYEAFF. The gene calls are TRBV29-1 and TRBJ1-1; D perhaps matches TRBD1 (6 bases). The CDR3 sequence is 13 residues long. The V end was cut by 1 base, the J end by 7 bases, with 13 bases between. Germline CDR1 and CDR2: SQVTM and ANQGSEA. Full variable domain (remainder filled in from reference TRBV29-1 and TRBJ1-1): SAVISQKPSRDICQRGTSLTIQCQVDSQVTMMFWYRQQPGQSLTLIATANQGSEATYESGFVIDKFPISRPNLTFSTLTVSNMSPEDSSIYLCSVEARGPYEAFFGQGTRLTVV.